Following are 30 T cell receptor beta chains from one sample sequenced in a study of beta chain features in type 1 diabetes. Isolated RNA was reverse transcribed in full, so expressed TCRB transcripts were sequenced. TCRdb's copy holds only in-frame clones and misses some; the assay was immunoSEQ multiplex PCR. The sample contains about half a million clones, about 29% of which appear only once. The sequenced sample was naive CD4+ T cells from blood. Receptors originate from a man aged 18 to 29 in good health.

The V and J genes are TRBV28 and TRBJ1-1, with 8 nucleotides matching TRBD1. The CDR3 extends over 16 amino acids. CDR1 is MDHEN and CDR2 is SYDVKM in the germline V gene. V shed 4 bases and J 0 bases; nucleotides not matched to a gene: 7. This CDR3 is CASSSGQGIMNTEAFF. The CDR3 DNA reads TGTGCCAGCAGTTCCGGACAGGGCATTATGAACACTGAAGCTTTCTTT.

This clone was found a few times. The chain has TRBV7-3 and TRBJ2-7; TRBD1 matches at 9 bases. The CDR3 has 15 residues. Germline values: CDR1 SGHTA, CDR2 FQGTGA. V lost 3 bases, J lost 5 bases, and 8 bases stayed unmatched. The CDR3 here is CASSFAGTGNHEQYF. The CDR3 bases are TGTGCCAGCAGCTTTGCCGGGACAGGGAACCACGAGCAGTACTTC.

This clone was recorded a few times. The chain combines TRBV29-1 with TRBJ1-1; D might be TRBD1 (6 bases). Germline V lookup: CDR1 SQVTM, CDR2 ANQGSEA. The CDR3 is 13 amino acids. V shed 7 bases and J shed 3 bases, with 15 bases lying between them. The CDR3 DNA follows: TGCAGCGCGCTCCGGGACATTGACACTGAAGCTTTCTTT. This sequence encodes CSALRDIDTEAFF.

There are a few counts of this clone. The CDR3 sequence is CASSQVQNEQFF. The CDR3 DNA sequence: TGTGCCAGCAGCCAAGTACAGAATGAGCAGTTCTTC. V usage is TRBV14 and J usage is TRBJ2-1; unclear D gene. The CDR3 sequence is 12 residues long. Germline V gives CDR1 SGHDN, CDR2 FVKESK. V lost 1 base, J lost 7 bases, and 5 bases lay in between.

J is TRBJ2-7 and V is TRBV4-2; no clear D. The V end was cut by 0 bases, the J end by 9 bases, with 9 bases between. The CDR3 has 12 residues. The V gene's germline CDR1 is LGHNA and CDR2 YNFKEQ. The CDR3 sequence: CASSQEGSRQYF. As DNA, the CDR3 is TGTGCCAGCAGCCAAGAGGGTTCTCGGCAGTACTTC.

This chain links TRBV27 with TRBJ2-7; 9 bases map to TRBD2. The V and J ends lost 0 bases and 6 bases, in that order; junction bases with no gene match: 3. This CDR3 region has 14 residues. The germline gives CDR1 MNHEY, CDR2 SMNVEV (reference sequence). In DNA form, the CDR3 reads TGTGCCAGCAGTTTATCACTAGCGGGTGGCGAGCAGTACTTC. Translated: CASSLSLAGGEQYF.

This clone was detected only a few times. V is TRBV29-1 and J is TRBJ1-1; tentatively, D is TRBD1 (6 bases). The CDR3 consists of 12 residues. The germline V and J ends were trimmed by 5 bases and 1 base, with 8 bases remaining between them. Germline CDR1 SQVTM, CDR2 ANQGSEA. The DNA for the CDR3 is TGCAGCGTTAAGACAGGGAACACTGAAGCTTTCTTT. Translated, it gives CSVKTGNTEAFF.

The chain carries TRBV12-5 and TRBJ1-1; D remains unclear. Germline CDR1 reads LGHNT; CDR2 reads FRNRAP. This CDR3 has 12 amino acids. V shed 9 bases and J shed 1 base, with 9 bases lying between them. The chain's CDR3 is CASGSSNTEAFF. The CDR3 DNA reads TGTGCTAGCGGAAGCTCGAACACTGAAGCTTTCTTT.

The J gene is TRBJ2-5, the V gene TRBV5-4; 8 bases map to TRBD1. Germline V gives CDR1 SGHNT, CDR2 YYREEE (reference sequence). This CDR3 has 16 amino acids. The V segment lost 5 bases and the J segment 4 bases; nucleotides outside the gene matches: 13. The CDR3, as DNA: TGTGCCAGCAGTTCAACCGGGACAGGAGGTTTAGAGACCCAGTACTTC. Its protein is CASSSTGTGGLETQYF.

In its sample, this clone was seen a few times. V and J are TRBV5-1 and TRBJ2-7, with TRBD1 matching over 9 bases. CDR1 is SGHRS, CDR2 YFSETQ, per germline. The V segment lost 3 bases and the J segment 1 base; nucleotides outside the gene matches: 5. The CDR3 is 15 amino acids. The CDR3 reads CASSSLGTGSYEQYF. The CDR3 DNA is TGCGCCAGCAGCTCCCTAGGGACAGGGTCCTACGAGCAGTACTTC.

The V gene is TRBV30, the J gene TRBJ2-1, with 7 nucleotides matching TRBD2. CDR3 length equals 15 residues. Germline V CDR1 and CDR2: GTSNPN, SVGIG (reference sequence). V shed 4 bases, J shed 2 bases, and the junction held 8 bases outside the gene matches. The CDR3 bases are TGTGCCTGGAATACGGCTAGCGGTGCCTACAATGAGCAGTTCTTC. Amino acid sequence: CAWNTASGAYNEQFF.

In its sample, this clone was seen a few times. The chain is built from TRBV19 and TRBJ2-3; the match to TRBD2 covers 8 bases. The length of the CDR3 is 15 residues. V was pared by 3 bases and J by 4 bases, with 6 bases of the junction left unmatched. CDR1 LNHDA and CDR2 SQIVND come from the germline V gene (reference sequence). CDR3 bases: TGTGCCAGTAGTATTACTAGCGGAGGGGCAGATACGCAGTATTTT. Its translation is CASSITSGGADTQYF.

This clone has only a few counts. V gene TRBV5-1 combines with J gene TRBJ2-5; D ambiguous. The germline V gene encodes CDR1 SGHRS and CDR2 YFSETQ. CDR3 length: 15 residues. The V and J ends lost 0 bases and 5 bases respectively, with 14 bases between them. For the CDR3, the DNA is TGCGCCAGCAGCTTGGGCCACCCCGTGGGGGAGACCCAGTACTTC. Amino acids: CASSLGHPVGETQYF.

J is TRBJ2-1 and V is TRBV5-4; 12 nucleotides line up with TRBD2. Germline values: CDR1 SGHNT, CDR2 YYREEE (reference sequence). J was trimmed by 3 bases and V by 3 bases; bases with no gene match: 7. The CDR3 runs 17 residues. This CDR3 is CASSSLTSGRYYNEQFF. The CDR3 DNA is TGTGCCAGCAGCTCGCTGACTAGCGGGAGATACTACAATGAGCAGTTCTTC.

The chain couples TRBV6-1 to TRBJ1-5, with TRBD1 identical over 7 bases. The CDR3 covers 13 residues. V gave up 6 bases and J gave up 7 bases; unmatched junction bases: 6. CDR1 MNHNS and CDR2 SASEGT come from the germline V gene. CDR3 in amino acids: CASRGTAGQPQHF. CDR3 DNA: TGTGCCAGCAGAGGGACAGCCGGCCAGCCCCAGCATTTT.

The chain links TRBV30 to TRBJ2-1; D gene ambiguous. The CDR3 sequence is 13 residues long. V was trimmed by 3 bases and J by 2 bases, leaving 8 bases between them. Germline lookup yields CDR1 GTSNPN and CDR2 SVGIG (reference sequence). CDR3 nucleotides: TGTGCCTGGAGGGAAGGGACCTACAATGAGCAGTTCTTC. Protein: CAWREGTYNEQFF.

A few counts support this clone. This sample includes further DNA sequences coding for the same CDR3. V and J are TRBV30 and TRBJ1-2; D call uncertain. The germline gives CDR1 GTSNPN, CDR2 SVGIG (reference sequence). The V end lost 1 base, the J end lost 3 bases, and 6 bases lay between the germline ends. The CDR3 is 12 amino acids. CDR3 nucleotides: TGTGCCTGGAGTGAAAGGTACTATGGCTACACCTTC. Its protein product is CAWSERYYGYTF.

This chain links TRBV2 with TRBJ1-4, with D unresolved. The CDR3 length is 13 residues. The germline V gene has CDR1 SNHLY and CDR2 FYNNEI. V was pared by 8 bases and J by 8 bases, with 15 bases between. CDR3 sequence (DNA): TGTGCCAGCCTGTTCTCAACCAGGGAAAAACTGTTTTTT. This gives the protein CASLFSTREKLFF.

This clone was seen a few times. The chain recombines TRBV29-1 with TRBJ2-4, with D possibly matching TRBD1 (5 bases). This CDR3 region has 14 residues. V lost 2 bases and J 0 bases, leaving 8 bases between the germline ends. In germline, CDR1 is SQVTM, CDR2 ANQGSEA. CDR3: CSVETGPAKNIQYF. In DNA form, the CDR3 reads TGCAGCGTTGAAACAGGACCAGCCAAAAACATTCAGTACTTC.

The chain combines TRBV4-3 with TRBJ2-1, with a tentative D call TRBD1 (6 bases). Trimming shortened V by 1 base and J by 8 bases, and 21 bases separated the two germline ends. The germline V gene encodes CDR1 LGHNA and CDR2 YSLEER. The CDR3 totals 17 residues. For the CDR3, the DNA is TGCGCCAGCAGCCAAGCTGGGACAACCACTTATTTGGATGAGCAGTTCTTC. Its protein is CASSQAGTTTYLDEQFF.

The gene calls are TRBV28 and TRBJ2-1, with TRBD1 as a possible D gene (6 bases). V gave up 5 bases and J gave up 8 bases, with 22 bases separating them. The V gene's germline CDR1 is MDHEN and CDR2 SYDVKM. The CDR3 has 16 amino acids. CDR3 nucleotides: TGTGCCAGCAGTCCCCGCAGCTTTCAGGGGACACATGAGCAGTTCTTC. As protein: CASSPRSFQGTHEQFF. Supplemented by reference TRBV28 and TRBJ2-1, the full variable domain reads DVKVTQSSRYLVKRTGEKVFLECVQDMDHENMFWYRQDPGLGLRLIYFSYDVKMKEKGDIPEGYSVSREKKERFSLILESASTNQTSMYLCASSPRSFQGTHEQFFGPGTRLTVL.

The genes are TRBV4-3 and TRBJ2-3; 15 nucleotides agree with TRBD2. The CDR3 runs to 18 residues. Germline V lookup: CDR1 LGHNA, CDR2 YSLEER. Trimming took 1 base from V and 3 from J; bases not matched to a gene: 5. CDR3 sequence (DNA): TGCGCCAGCAGCCAAGGGGGACTAGCGGGAGGTATAACAGATACGCAGTATTTT. It specifies CASSQGGLAGGITDTQYF.

This clone was seen a handful of times. The sample carries other DNA sequences with the same CDR3. V gene TRBV28 combines with J gene TRBJ2-7; 8 nucleotides align to TRBD2. CDR3 length: 14 residues. The junction had 3 bases not matched to a gene; V was cut back by 5 bases and J by 0 bases. The germline V gene has CDR1 MDHEN and CDR2 SYDVKM. The CDR3 bases are TGTGCCAGCAGTATCAGCGGGGGCTCCTACGAGCAGTACTTC. Encoded protein: CASSISGGSYEQYF.

This chain connects TRBV29-1 to TRBJ2-7; 11 bases line up with TRBD2. The CDR3 has 13 residues. CDR1 and CDR2 (germline): SQVTM, ANQGSEA. Trimming cost V 5 bases and J 4 bases; bases outside gene matches: 4. In nucleotides, the CDR3 is TGCAGCGTTCTGACTAGCGGGAAGTACGAGCAGTACTTC. The encoded protein is CSVLTSGKYEQYF.

There are a few counts of this clone. This chain connects TRBV29-1 to TRBJ2-5, with D unclear. Looked up from germline, CDR1 is SQVTM and CDR2 is ANQGSEA. This CDR3 region has 13 residues. V lost 4 bases, J lost 1 base, and 10 bases lay in between. The CDR3 here is CSVGEHFQETQYF. Written as DNA, the CDR3 is TGCAGCGTTGGGGAACATTTCCAAGAGACCCAGTACTTC.

This clone occurred a few times. The chain joins TRBV20-1 to TRBJ2-1; possible D gene TRBD2, 5 bases. V lost 6 bases, J lost 4 bases, and 7 bases lay in between. The CDR3 totals 11 residues. Germline V lookup: CDR1 DFQATT, CDR2 SNEGSKA (reference sequence). CDR3 protein: CSATKYNEQFF. Written as DNA, the CDR3 is TGCAGTGCGACTAAATACAATGAGCAGTTCTTC.

This sequence joins TRBV7-2 and TRBJ2-2; D is unresolved. The CDR3 is made up of 16 amino acids. V lost 1 base to trimming and J lost 4 bases, with 13 bases between them. CDR1 is SGHTA, CDR2 FQGNSA, per germline. CDR3 residues: CASSLVVERITGELFF. The CDR3, as DNA: TGTGCCAGCAGCTTAGTGGTAGAGCGTATCACCGGGGAGCTGTTTTTT.

The chain is built from TRBV28 and TRBJ2-2; TRBD1 is a possible D gene (5 bases). The V end was cut by 8 bases, the J end by 0 bases, with 7 bases between. The CDR3 runs to 13 residues. CDR1 and CDR2 from the germline V gene are MDHEN and SYDVKM. In DNA form, the CDR3 reads TGTGCCAGCGGACATCCGAACACCGGGGAGCTGTTTTTT. As protein: CASGHPNTGELFF.

Only a few counts were recorded for this clone. V usage is TRBV18 and J usage is TRBJ2-5; TRBD2 agrees at 11 bases. This CDR3 is 15 amino acids long. Germline V gene sequence: CDR1 KGHSH, CDR2 LQKENI. Germline trimming cut 2 bases from V and 2 bases from J; bases unmatched to any gene: 1. CDR3 coding DNA: TGTGCCAGCTCACCAGGGACTAGCGGTCAAGAGACCCAGTACTTC. This codes for CASSPGTSGQETQYF.

The rearrangement joins TRBV9 to TRBJ2-1; weak D call: TRBD1 (6 bases). The germline gives CDR1 SGDLS, CDR2 YYNGEE. With 5 bases removed from V and 0 bases from J, the gap between germline ends came to 9 bases. CDR3 length: 14 residues. CDR3 nucleotides: TGTGCCAGCAGTCAACAGGGCTCCTACAATGAGCAGTTCTTC. This gives the protein CASSQQGSYNEQFF.